This T cell receptor (beta chain) is drawn from a study of blood T cell repertoires in COVID-19. Study context: Researchers got acute and convalescent COVID-19 samples from the United States, Italy and Spain.

Methods used by the authors: Cell counts per sample came from amplifying reference gene primers. Generated by immunoSEQ multiplex PCR, the TCRdb table keeps only in-frame clones and is missing some. The DNA was the basis for D and trimming; V, J and clone size are from that table. Of about 55,000 clones in the sample, roughly 85% were seen once. This clone has a handful of counts. Germline CDR1 is SGHTA and CDR2 is FQGTGA. V gave up 4 bases and J gave up 4 bases, with 7 bases separating them. The CDR3 is 13 amino acids. V is TRBV7-3 and J is TRBJ2-2; D gene unclear. This clonotype was obtained from a human donor in a cohort sampled during active COVID-19. The specimen sequenced was peripheral blood. The CDR3 sequence: CASSSIRTGELFF. The CDR3 nucleotides are TGTGCCAGCAGCTCTATTCGCACCGGGGAGCTGTTTTTT.